This TCR beta chain was recorded in a study of EBV T-cell therapy then PD-1 blockade in nasopharyngeal carcinoma (dated by TCRdb to the early 2020s). Genomic DNA was extracted from sorted cells using the Qiagen DNeasy Kit. The immunoSEQ platform was used for deep sequencing of the TCR beta chain. In the source study's methods: The immunoSEQ Analyzer software was used to analyze the repertoire data. The clones in this table, taken by TCRdb from immuneACCESS, are in-frame only. Not every clone is retained; where verified, under half of the shortfall comes from an unresolved V gene, and the cause of the rest is unknown. That table is the source of V, J and clone size, and D and trimming were worked out from the DNA. This sample comprises about 21,000 clones, 84% of them detected only once. The ten largest clones take up roughly 30% of the sample. A remark on this clone: What antigen it recognizes has not been identified. No quality values exist for individual bases; no much larger clone is one base distant.

Explained via the paper, the time point label denotes: 266 days after commencement of treatment, after nivolumab therapy. What this sample's treatment or condition label stands for: AdE1-LMPpoly-expanded autologous EBV-specific T-cell therapy followed by anti-PD-1 nivolumab. This sample comprised CD8+ T cells from blood, obtained at roughly day 280 from a patient whose treatment included autologous EBV-specific T cells and nivolumab. This receptor was obtained from a man aged 35-49 years with nasopharyngeal carcinoma.

The base sequence is TGTGCCAGCAGCCATTGGACAGGGGGCGACACTGAAGCTTTCTTT. This yields the protein CASSHWTGGDTEAFF. The chain is made from TRBV14 and TRBJ1-1; the central 11 bases match TRBD1. Its CDR3 holds 15 amino acids, cysteine through phenylalanine. CDR3 DNA only is kept here, 45 bases in frame from base 1. Reading the germline V gene gives CDR1 SGHDN and CDR2 FVKESK. V and J are trimmed by 3 bases and 3 bases, and the gene matches miss 3 bases of the junction.